The 21 T cell receptor beta chains in this list originate from one sample, sequenced in a study of response to subunit inactivated influenza vaccine (dated by TCRdb to the late 2010s). Libraries came from RT-PCR. TCRdb names Illumina HiSeq 2500 as the instrument used. TCRdb trimmed public reads at Q25 via fastp, called clones via MiXCR and kept in-frame beta chains. Rows merge per CDR3 protein into single entries with the most common DNA and genes. The sample profile shows 600,000 to 700,000 distinct CDR3 sequences; 11% to 15% of them were found once. The top ten constitute 7.6% of the sample. The starting material was PBMCs from blood, obtained 14 days before vaccination. The receptors come from a man aged 50-60 years who received an inactivated influenza vaccine. Donor details come from another sample of the same person, matched by shared clones.

This clonotype was seen more than once but under ten times. This CDR3 is CASSYRDGTYEQYF. The CDR3 DNA is TGTGCCAGCAGTTACCGGGACGGGACCTACGAGCAGTACTTC. The chain combines TRBV5-6 with TRBJ2-7; D possibly uses TRBD1 or TRBD2 (5 bases each). The CDR3 consists of 14 residues. CDR1 and CDR2 from the germline V gene are SGHDT and YYEEEE. Trimming removed 5 bases from V and 2 bases from J, with 14 bases in between.

This clonotype was observed many times. The rearrangement joins TRBV20-1 to TRBJ2-7; D may be TRBD2 (6 bases). The CDR3 is made up of 14 amino acids. The V gene's germline CDR1 is DFQATT and CDR2 SNEGSKA (reference sequence). CDR3 region: CSPDRPAGTYEQYF. DNA for the CDR3: TGCAGCCCTGACCGCCCCGCGGGAACTTACGAGCAGTACTTC.

This chain joins TRBV7-9 and TRBJ2-7; D remains unclear. The CDR3 contains 14 residues. V was clipped by 3 bases and J by 7 bases, with 16 bases between them. The germline V gene encodes CDR1 SEHNR and CDR2 FQNEAQ (reference sequence). CDR3 DNA: TGTGCCAGCAGCTTTTTGTCCGGGTCATGGGAGCAGTACTTC. It specifies CASSFLSGSWEQYF.

The genes are TRBV24-1 and TRBJ2-3, with 7 bases fitting TRBD1. Germline lookup yields CDR1 KGHDR and CDR2 SFDVKD. Unmatched junction bases numbered 6, after V lost 4 bases and J lost 0 bases. The CDR3 is 16 amino acids. CDR3 residues: CATSDPQGSSTDTQYF. CDR3 coding DNA: TGTGCCACCAGTGACCCACAGGGGTCTAGCACAGATACGCAGTATTTT.

This clonotype was picked up a small number of times. This chain connects TRBV7-6 to TRBJ2-1; a possible D gene is TRBD2 (6 bases). Trimming left V 1 base short and J 4 bases short, with 8 bases between. Germline CDR1 is SGHVS and CDR2 is FNYEAQ. The CDR3 covers 14 residues. CDR3 protein: CASSLGLAYNEQFF. CDR3 nucleotides: TGTGCCAGCAGCTTAGGCCTAGCGTACAATGAGCAGTTCTTC.

The chain links TRBV7-9 to TRBJ2-5; D is ambiguous. Trimming removed 5 bases from V and 5 bases from J, with 24 bases in between. CDR1 and CDR2 from the germline V gene are SEHNR and FQNEAQ (reference sequence). The CDR3 runs to 17 residues. CDR3 residues: CASSPKPRDRSWETQYF. The DNA of the CDR3 is TGTGCCAGCAGCCCGAAACCAAGAGACCGCAGTTGGGAGACCCAGTACTTC.

This clonotype has more than one count but fewer than ten. The chain joins TRBV3-1 to TRBJ1-4, with a possible D match to TRBD1 (5 bases). The CDR3 totals 12 residues. Germline V lookup: CDR1 LGHDT, CDR2 YNNKEL (reference sequence). V dropped 1 base and J dropped 8 bases, with 5 bases sitting between them. The CDR3 region has the DNA TGTGCCAGCAGCCAAGGGACAGAAAAACTGTTTTTT. Translating it yields CASSQGTEKLFF.

This clonotype was picked up a small number of times. The chain links TRBV5-1 to TRBJ2-7; D is possibly TRBD2 (6 bases). Germline V gene sequence: CDR1 SGHRS, CDR2 YFSETQ. V lost 2 bases, J lost 4 bases, and 16 bases lay in between. This CDR3 is built from 15 residues. The CDR3 reads CASSLGTPVRYEQYF. CDR3 sequence (DNA): TGCGCCAGCAGCTTAGGGACTCCCGTAAGGTACGAGCAGTACTTC.

This clonotype has just a few counts. The rearrangement links TRBV4-2 to TRBJ2-2, with a possible D match to TRBD1 (6 bases). Germline lookup yields CDR1 LGHNA and CDR2 YNFKEQ. The CDR3 extends over 15 amino acids. Between the trimmed V and J ends, which lost 1 base and 4 bases, there was a span of 10 bases. The CDR3 DNA reads as TGTGCCAGCAGCCAAGCAGGGGTTAGCACCGGGGAGCTGTTTTTT. This gives the protein CASSQAGVSTGELFF.

The table lists this clonotype with a few counts. The CDR3 loop reads CASSQGQGYMNTEAFF. CDR3 nucleotide sequence: TGCGCCAGCAGCCAGGGACAGGGATACATGAACACTGAAGCTTTCTTT. V usage is TRBV4-1 and J usage is TRBJ1-1; 9 bases line up with TRBD1. Germline trimming cut 3 bases from V and 0 bases from J; bases unmatched to any gene: 5. This CDR3 has 16 residues. The germline V gene has CDR1 MGHRA and CDR2 YSYEKL.

The table lists this clonotype with many counts. The chain combines TRBV5-4 with TRBJ2-2, with D possibly being TRBD2 (6 bases). The germline V and J ends were trimmed by 2 bases and 6 bases, with 17 bases remaining between them. The CDR3 runs 16 residues. The germline gives CDR1 SGHNT, CDR2 YYREEE (reference sequence). CDR3 nucleotide sequence: TGTGCCAGCAGCTTCGGTAGACTAGGAGGCTCCGGGGAGCTGTTTTTT. Its translation is CASSFGRLGGSGELFF.

This clonotype was detected a few times. V is TRBV5-1 and J is TRBJ2-1, with TRBD1 matching over 7 bases. CDR1 and CDR2 from the germline V gene are SGHRS and YFSETQ. J lost 7 bases, V lost 3 bases, and 4 bases had no gene match. The CDR3 totals 13 residues. The CDR3 is CASSSTGLNEQFF. Written as DNA, the CDR3 is TGCGCCAGCAGCTCGACAGGGCTGAATGAGCAGTTCTTC.

The J gene is TRBJ2-7, the V gene TRBV7-2; 8 nucleotides agree with TRBD2. The CDR3 has 14 residues. Per germline, CDR1 SGHTA and CDR2 FQGNSA. J was trimmed by 3 bases and V by 1 base; bases with no gene match: 2. The CDR3 loop reads CASSLGREDYEQYF. The DNA of the CDR3 is TGTGCCAGCAGCTTAGGGCGGGAGGACTACGAGCAGTACTTC.

This clonotype was counted ten times or more. The V and J genes are TRBV4-3 and TRBJ2-2; D remains ambiguous. This CDR3 has 15 residues. The V gene lost 0 bases and the J gene lost 5 bases, with 10 bases spanning the gap. In germline, CDR1 is LGHNA, CDR2 YSLEER. The CDR3 here is CASSQEYTATGELFF. The CDR3 DNA follows: TGCGCCAGCAGCCAAGAATACACAGCAACCGGGGAGCTGTTTTTT.

This clonotype showed up just a few times. The rearrangement links TRBV9 to TRBJ2-7; 7 bases fit TRBD2. With 6 bases clipped from V and 6 bases from J, the junction kept 9 bases outside the gene matches. Germline V gene data show CDR1 as SGDLS and CDR2 as YYNGEE. The CDR3 is 13 residues long. CDR3 amino acids: CASTEGRVGEQYF. As DNA, the CDR3 is TGTGCCAGCACCGAAGGGAGGGTAGGCGAGCAGTACTTC.

The V call is TRBV12-3 or TRBV12-4, the J call TRBJ1-5; D gene unclear. CDR3 length equals 12 residues. The V end was cut by 6 bases, the J end by 8 bases, with 11 bases between. The CDR3 bases are TGTGCCAGCAGAGGTTGGAGTGAGCCCCAGCATTTT. Protein: CASRGWSEPQHF.

The V gene is TRBV28, the J gene TRBJ2-5, with 11 positions matching TRBD2. J lost 7 bases, V lost 4 bases, and 8 bases had no gene match. From germline, CDR1 is MDHEN and CDR2 SYDVKM. This CDR3 has 15 residues. The CDR3 nucleotides are TGTGCCAGCAGTTCCGAGGGACTAGCGGAATGGACCCAGTACTTC. Amino acids: CASSSEGLAEWTQYF.

This clonotype was recorded many times. One end of the junction fails to match germline, which may point to a read error. The chain couples TRBV7-2 to TRBJ2-2, with 7 bases fitting TRBD1. CDR3 length equals 15 residues. Germline assignment: CDR1 SGHTA and CDR2 FQGNSA. CDR3: CASSRDRVNTGELFF. DNA of the CDR3: TGCGCCAGCAGCCGAGACAGGGTGAACACCGGGGAGCTGTTTTTT.

In its sample, this clonotype was seen a few times. The rearrangement uses TRBV9 and TRBJ2-3; 9 bases are shared with TRBD2. After removal of 0 bases from V and 5 bases from J, the junction contained 4 bases not matched to a gene. There are 15 residues in the CDR3. Germline values: CDR1 SGDLS, CDR2 YYNGEE. CDR3 in DNA: TGTGCCAGCAGCGTAGGCGGGAGGGGAGAAGATACGCAGTATTTT. Its translation: CASSVGGRGEDTQYF.

The rearrangement links TRBV18 to TRBJ1-2; D call uncertain. The CDR3 sequence is 12 residues long. Per germline, CDR1 KGHSH and CDR2 LQKENI. Trimming pared 0 bases from V and 6 bases from J, leaving 5 bases between. The CDR3: CASSPPRNGYTF. The CDR3 coding sequence is TGTGCCAGCTCACCACCCCGTAATGGCTACACCTTC. Full variable domain (outside the CDR3, taken from reference TRBV18 and TRBJ1-2): NAGVMQNPRHLVRRRGQEARLRCSPMKGHSHVYWYRQLPEEGLKFMVYLQKENIIDESGMPKERFSAEFPKEGPSILRIQQVVRGDSAAYFCASSPPRNGYTFGSGTRLTVV.

V is TRBV7-2 and J is TRBJ2-7; D remains unclear. The germline V and J ends were trimmed by 5 bases and 3 bases, with 5 bases remaining between them. Per germline, CDR1 SGHTA and CDR2 FQGNSA. This CDR3 contains 11 residues. This CDR3 is CASSTHYEQYF. The CDR3 nucleotides read TGTGCCAGCAGCACCCACTACGAGCAGTACTTC.